This T cell receptor beta chain was found in a study of Ad26.COV2.S vaccination and SARS-CoV-2 variants. Germline lookup yields CDR1 SGHRS and CDR2 YFSETQ. V dropped 3 bases and J dropped 3 bases, with 9 bases sitting between them. The CDR3 has 14 amino acids. TCRdb's copy holds only in-frame clones and misses some; the assay was immunoSEQ multiplex PCR. The sample has more than 300,000 clones; about 82% are singletons. Indicated treatment: some 20 received Ad26.COV2.S at low or high dose, single or two shots; about 5 received placebo; per-sample allocation not given. The samples were gathered on day 63 after the first injection of vaccine or placebo.

The TCR was taken from a person aged 18-65 years who received the Ad26.COV2.S COVID-19 vaccine or a placebo. The sample here was peripheral blood, taken in a trial of Ad26.COV2.S vaccine versus placebo. The J gene is TRBJ2-2, the V gene TRBV5-1; no definite D call. This CDR3 reads CASSSAGDTGELFF. Written as DNA, the CDR3 is TGCGCCAGCAGCTCTGCCGGAGACACCGGGGAGCTGTTTTTT.